This TCR beta chain comes out of a study of OX40 agonist ivuxolimab in advanced cancers. Study conclusions and caveats: A proportion of nonresponders additionally exhibited low normalized T-cell clonal expansion.

Concerning this clone: Antigen unknown.

Clones were sequenced by immunoSEQ multiplex PCR, and TCRdb holds only the in-frame ones, with some missing. The sample carries more than 45,000 clones, about nine tenths recorded once. With baseline, cycle 4 day 1, and cycle 7 day 1 as timepoints, blood was sampled. The clonotype originates from an adult with an advanced solid tumor such as melanoma, head and neck, liver or kidney cancer. The specimen was CD4+ or CD8+ T cells sorted from blood, collected in a trial of the OX40 agonist ivuxolimab.

This CDR3 reads CASTPAPGQGARELFF. CDR3 coding DNA: TGTGCCAGCACCCCGGCCCCGGGACAGGGGGCTCGGGAGCTGTTTTTT. The chain has TRBV7-8 and TRBJ2-2, with TRBD1 identical over 12 bases. V gave up 7 bases and J gave up 9 bases; unmatched junction bases: 12. Looked up from germline, CDR1 is SGHVS and CDR2 is FQNEAQ. CDR3 length equals 16 residues.